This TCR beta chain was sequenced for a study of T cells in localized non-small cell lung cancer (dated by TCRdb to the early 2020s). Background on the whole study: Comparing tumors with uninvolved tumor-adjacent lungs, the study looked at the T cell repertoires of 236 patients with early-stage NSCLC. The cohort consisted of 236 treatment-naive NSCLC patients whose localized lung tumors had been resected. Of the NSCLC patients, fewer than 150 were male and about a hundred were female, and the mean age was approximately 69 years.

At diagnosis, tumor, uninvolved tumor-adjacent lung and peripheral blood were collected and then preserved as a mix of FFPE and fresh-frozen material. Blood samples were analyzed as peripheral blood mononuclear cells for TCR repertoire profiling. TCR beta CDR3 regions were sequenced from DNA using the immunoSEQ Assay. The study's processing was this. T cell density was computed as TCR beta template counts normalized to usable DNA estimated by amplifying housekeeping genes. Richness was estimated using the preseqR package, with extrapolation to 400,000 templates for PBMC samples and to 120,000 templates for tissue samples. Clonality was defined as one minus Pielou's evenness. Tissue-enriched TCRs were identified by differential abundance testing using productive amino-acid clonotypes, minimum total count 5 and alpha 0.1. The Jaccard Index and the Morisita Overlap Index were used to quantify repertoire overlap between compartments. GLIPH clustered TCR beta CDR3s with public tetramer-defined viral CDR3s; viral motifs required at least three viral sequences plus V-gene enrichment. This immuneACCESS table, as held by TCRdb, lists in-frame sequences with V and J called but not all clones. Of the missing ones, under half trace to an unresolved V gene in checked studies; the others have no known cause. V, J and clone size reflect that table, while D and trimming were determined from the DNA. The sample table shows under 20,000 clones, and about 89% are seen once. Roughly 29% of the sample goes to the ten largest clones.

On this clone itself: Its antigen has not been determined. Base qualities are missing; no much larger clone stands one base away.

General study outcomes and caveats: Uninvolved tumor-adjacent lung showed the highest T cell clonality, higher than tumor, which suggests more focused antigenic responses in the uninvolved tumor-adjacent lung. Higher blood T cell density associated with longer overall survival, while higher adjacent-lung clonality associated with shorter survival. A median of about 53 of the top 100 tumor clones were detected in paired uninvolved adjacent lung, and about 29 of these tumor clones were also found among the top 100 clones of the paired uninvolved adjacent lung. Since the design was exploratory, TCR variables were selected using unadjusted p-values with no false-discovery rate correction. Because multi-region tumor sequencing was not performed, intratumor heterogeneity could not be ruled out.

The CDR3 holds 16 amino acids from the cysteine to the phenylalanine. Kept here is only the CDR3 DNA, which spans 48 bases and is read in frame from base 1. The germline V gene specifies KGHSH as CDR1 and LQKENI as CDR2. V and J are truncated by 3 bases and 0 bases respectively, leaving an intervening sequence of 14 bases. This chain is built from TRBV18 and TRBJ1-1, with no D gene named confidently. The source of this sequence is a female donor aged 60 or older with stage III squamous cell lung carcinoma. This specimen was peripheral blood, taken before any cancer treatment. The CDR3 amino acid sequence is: CASSPLQLPMNTEAFF. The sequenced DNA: TGTGCCAGCTCACCCCTACAACTTCCAATGAACACTGAAGCTTTCTTT.